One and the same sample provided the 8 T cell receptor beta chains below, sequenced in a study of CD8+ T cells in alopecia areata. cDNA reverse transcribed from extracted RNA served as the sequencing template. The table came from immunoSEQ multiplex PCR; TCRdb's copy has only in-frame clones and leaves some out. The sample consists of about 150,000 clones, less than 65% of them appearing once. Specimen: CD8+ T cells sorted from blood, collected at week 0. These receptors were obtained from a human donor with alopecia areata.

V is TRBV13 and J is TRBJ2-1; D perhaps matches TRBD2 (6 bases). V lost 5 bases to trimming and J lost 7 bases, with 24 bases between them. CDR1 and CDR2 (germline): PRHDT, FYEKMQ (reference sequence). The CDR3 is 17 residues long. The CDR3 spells CASSRRARQDPRNEQFF. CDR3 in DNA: TGTGCCAGCAGCCGGAGGGCTCGCCAGGACCCGAGGAATGAGCAGTTCTTC.

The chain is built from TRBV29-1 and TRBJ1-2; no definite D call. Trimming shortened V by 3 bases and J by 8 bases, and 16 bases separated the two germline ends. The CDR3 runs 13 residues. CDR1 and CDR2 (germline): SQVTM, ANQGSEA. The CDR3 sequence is CSVDPLAIQGYTF. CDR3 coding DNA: TGCAGCGTTGATCCACTAGCGATACAGGGCTACACCTTC.

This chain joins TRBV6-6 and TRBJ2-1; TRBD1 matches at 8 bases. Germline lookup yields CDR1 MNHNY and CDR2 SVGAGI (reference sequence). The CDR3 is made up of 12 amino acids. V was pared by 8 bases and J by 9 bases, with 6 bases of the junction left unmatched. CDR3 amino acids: CASFQGAGEQFF. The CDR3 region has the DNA TGTGCCAGCTTCCAGGGGGCGGGTGAGCAGTTCTTC.

The CDR3 here is CSAYLRNEQFF. Written as DNA, the CDR3 is TGCAGCGCCTACCTACGCAATGAGCAGTTCTTC. The chain couples TRBV29-1 to TRBJ2-1; D not certain. V was pared by 7 bases and J by 6 bases, with 10 bases between. Per germline, CDR1 SQVTM and CDR2 ANQGSEA. The CDR3 is 11 amino acids.

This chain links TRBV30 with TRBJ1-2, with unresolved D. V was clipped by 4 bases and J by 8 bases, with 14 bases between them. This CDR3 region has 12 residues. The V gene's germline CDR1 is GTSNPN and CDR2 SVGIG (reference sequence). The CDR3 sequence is CAWTAGSGGYTF. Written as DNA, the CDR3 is TGTGCCTGGACGGCAGGATCAGGAGGCTACACCTTC.

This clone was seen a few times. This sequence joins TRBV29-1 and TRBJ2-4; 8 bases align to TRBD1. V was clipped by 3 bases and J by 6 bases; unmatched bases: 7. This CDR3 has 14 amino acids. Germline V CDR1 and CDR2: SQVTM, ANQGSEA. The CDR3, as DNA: TGCAGCGTTGAGGTCGCAGGGGGCCCAAACATTCAGTACTTC. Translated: CSVEVAGGPNIQYF.

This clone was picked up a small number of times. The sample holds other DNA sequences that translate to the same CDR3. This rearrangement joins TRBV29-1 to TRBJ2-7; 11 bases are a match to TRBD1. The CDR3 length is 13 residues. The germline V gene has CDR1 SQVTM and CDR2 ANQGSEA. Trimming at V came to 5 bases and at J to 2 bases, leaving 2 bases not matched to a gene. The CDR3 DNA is TGCAGCGTTAGGGACAGGGGGGCCTACGAGCAGTACTTC. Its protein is CSVRDRGAYEQYF.

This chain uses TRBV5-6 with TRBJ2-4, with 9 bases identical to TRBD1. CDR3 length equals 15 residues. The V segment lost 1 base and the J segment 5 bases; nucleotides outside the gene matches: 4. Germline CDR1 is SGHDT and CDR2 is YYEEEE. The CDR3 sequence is CASSLLTGGQNIQYF. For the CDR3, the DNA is TGTGCCAGCAGCTTGCTGACAGGGGGTCAAAACATTCAGTACTTC.